This record concerns one T cell receptor beta chain sequence. This record comes from a study of patients and donors after allogeneic stem cell transplantation. TCRdb independently ran MiXCR on the RT-PCR reads; one entry per CDR3 protein. The data hold 160,000 or so distinct CDR3 sequences, with nearly 25% observed a single time. This CDR3 has 14 amino acids. V shed 4 bases and J shed 10 bases, with 14 bases lying between them. The rearrangement uses TRBV12-3 or TRBV12-4 and TRBJ1-6, with no clear D. The receptor comes from a human donor who was either an allogeneic HSCT recipient or a stem cell or donor lymphocyte infusion donor (not recorded which). It is not recorded whose cells these are; they may come from a transplant donor. The sample comprised blood, either unsorted or a sorted T cell fraction (not recorded which). The chain's CDR3 is CASSWVHMDSPLHF. The CDR3 DNA is TGTGCCAGCAGTTGGGTCCATATGGACTCACCCCTCCACTTT.